This T cell receptor beta chain was recovered during a study of HIV-infected children after antiretroviral therapy interruption. Overall study context: In continuous treatment, analyzed samples were from weeks 0, 48 and 150.

Treatment of the sample: PENTA 11 planned treatment interruption arm or continuous ART arm. The CDR3 length is 12 residues. The ends were cut back, 2 bases at V and 13 bases at J, with 14 bases in the middle. CDR1 and CDR2 (germline): DFQATT, SNEGSKA (reference sequence). RNA-based 3' RACE libraries used unique molecular identifiers. TCRdb reprocessed the 3' RACE reads with MiXCR, giving one entry per CDR3 protein. Of 90,000 or so distinct CDR3 sequences listed, approximately 6.9% are singletons. This clonotype came up many times. This clonotype originated in a pool of human donors with HIV. The sample was CD45RA+ CD4+ T cells from PBMCs, pooled from several time points, taken from a donor given antiretroviral therapy, either interrupted or continuous. Regarding subset: naive CD4+ CD45RA+ CD45RO- T cells. V is TRBV20-1 and J is TRBJ2-2; D unresolved. DNA of the CDR3: TGCAGTGCTAGATTGGGCCCACGTAGGCTGTTTTTT. This translates into CSARLGPRRLFF.